Shown below are 30 T cell receptor beta chains from a single sample sequenced in a study of molecular identifiers for immune sequencing clone quantification. A single record per CDR3 protein comes from TCRdb applying MiXCR to the PCR reads. The sample contains 300,000 to 350,000 distinct CDR3 sequences, about 20% of which appear only once. Sequencing was carried out using naive CD8+ T cells from blood, with Jurkat cell RNA spiked in. Subset given: FACS-sorted CD8+CD4-CCR7+CD45RA+ naive T cells. The receptors come from a human donor in good health. Some libraries in this study had Jurkat cell RNA spiked in.

This clonotype was seen once. Possible read error: a much larger clone is one base away. V and J are TRBV12-3 or TRBV12-4 and TRBJ2-1; D is possibly TRBD1 (5 bases). This CDR3 spans 14 amino acids. Between the trimmed V and J ends, which lost 2 bases and 8 bases, there was a span of 13 bases. As DNA, the CDR3 is TGTGCCAGCAGTTTACTAGGGGTTGGCGATGAGCAGTTCTTC. Translation: CASSLLGVGDEQFF.

Ten or more counts support this clonotype. V gene TRBV20-1 combines with J gene TRBJ2-3; TRBD2 matches at 11 bases. The CDR3 sequence is 14 residues long. The J segment lost 4 bases and the V segment lost 3 bases, leaving 3 bases of the junction unmatched. CDR1 and CDR2 from the germline V gene are DFQATT and SNEGSKA (reference sequence). CDR3 amino acids: CSARDSGRADTQYF. The CDR3, as DNA: TGCAGTGCTAGGGATAGCGGGAGGGCAGATACGCAGTATTTT.

To note about this clonotype: This may arise from a read error, as a much more abundant clone is one base away. The V and J genes are TRBV25-1 and TRBJ2-5; D gene ambiguous. Germline CDR1 reads MGHDK; CDR2 reads SYGVNS. This CDR3 comprises 13 residues. CDR3 residues: CASSDRVQEAQYF. CDR3 nucleotide sequence: TGTGCCAGCAGCGACCGCGTTCAAGAGGCCCAGTACTTC.

This clonotype was detected ten times or more. The chain has TRBV7-2 and TRBJ1-1; 10 bases match TRBD1. J was trimmed by 4 bases and V by 5 bases; bases with no gene match: 4. The CDR3 totals 14 residues. Germline values: CDR1 SGHTA, CDR2 FQGNSA. The CDR3 DNA reads TGTGCCAGCAGCCAGGACAGGGGGGTCACTGAAGCTTTCTTT. It is translated as CASSQDRGVTEAFF.

This clonotype was detected many times. The rearrangement links TRBV19 to TRBJ2-7; perhaps TRBD1 as D (6 bases). Germline CDR1 is LNHDA and CDR2 is SQIVND (reference sequence). The CDR3 has 14 amino acids. V was trimmed by 1 base and J by 4 bases, leaving 11 bases between them. CDR3 nucleotide sequence: TGTGCCAGTAGTATAGCCGGCCAGGGGTACGAGCAGTACTTC. It translates to CASSIAGQGYEQYF.

With regard to this clonotype: A read error may be the cause here, since a much bigger clone is one base away. The V gene is TRBV25-1, the J gene TRBJ2-1; D is ambiguous. Trimming removed 6 bases from V and 5 bases from J, with 17 bases in between. The CDR3 runs to 15 residues. The germline gives CDR1 MGHDK, CDR2 SYGVNS. CDR3 DNA: TGTGCCAGCAGCGACAATCCCTTTTCCCACAATGAGCAGTTCTTC. Translated: CASSDNPFSHNEQFF.

This clonotype was counted many times. V and J are TRBV28 and TRBJ2-3; D is perhaps TRBD1 (5 bases). This CDR3 comprises 16 residues. The germline V gene has CDR1 MDHEN and CDR2 SYDVKM. The V end lost 7 bases, the J end lost 1 base, and 18 bases lay between the germline ends. The CDR3 reads CASTLSAEGGTDTQYF. Written as DNA, the CDR3 is TGTGCCAGCACTCTATCTGCGGAAGGGGGCACAGATACGCAGTATTTT.

This clonotype was found a few times. The V gene is TRBV12-3 or TRBV12-4, the J gene TRBJ2-1; a possible D gene is TRBD2 (6 bases). The ends were cut back, 5 bases at V and 8 bases at J, with 16 bases in the middle. The CDR3 totals 14 residues. Here the CDR3 reads CASSPEGMHDEQFF. Written as DNA, the CDR3 is TGTGCCAGCAGTCCGGAGGGGATGCACGATGAGCAGTTCTTC.

This clonotype was detected many times. This chain uses TRBV30 with TRBJ2-7; tentative D call: TRBD1 (5 bases). The V end lost 0 bases, the J end lost 5 bases, and 11 bases lay between the germline ends. The germline CDR1 and CDR2 sequences are GTSNPN and SVGIG (reference sequence). This CDR3 has 13 amino acids. CDR3 protein: CAWSVGPRDEQYF. The CDR3 coding sequence is TGTGCCTGGAGTGTAGGCCCCAGGGACGAGCAGTACTTC.

This clonotype was observed many times. This rearrangement joins TRBV13 to TRBJ2-3, with D perhaps given as TRBD1 or TRBD2 (6 bases each). The germline V gene has CDR1 PRHDT and CDR2 FYEKMQ (reference sequence). The length of the CDR3 is 15 residues. The V gene lost 5 bases and the J gene lost 6 bases, with 18 bases spanning the gap. For the CDR3, the DNA is TGTGCCAGCAGCCCCCAAGGGGGGAATCCGGATACGCAGTATTTT. It translates to CASSPQGGNPDTQYF. The full variable domain, completed using reference TRBV13 and TRBJ2-3, is AAGVIQSPRHLIKEKRETATLKCYPIPRHDTVYWYQQGPGQDPQFLISFYEKMQSDKGSIPDRFSAQQFSDYHSELNMSSLELGDSALYFCASSPQGGNPDTQYFGPGTRLTVL.

There are many counts of this clonotype. The chain recombines TRBV11-2 with TRBJ2-7; 7 nucleotides line up with TRBD1. The CDR3 loop spans 14 amino acids. Germline V lookup: CDR1 SGHAT, CDR2 FQNNGV. V shed 1 base, J shed 5 bases, and the junction held 5 bases outside the gene matches. The CDR3 spells CASSLAGQVDEQYF. CDR3 bases: TGTGCCAGCAGCTTAGCTGGACAGGTTGACGAGCAGTACTTC.

CDR3: CASPPGLNTGELFF. In nucleotides, the CDR3 is TGTGCCAGCCCCCCCGGCTTGAACACCGGGGAGCTGTTTTTT. V usage is TRBV5-3 and J usage is TRBJ2-2; D gene uncertain. TRBV5-3 is filed as an ORF, its function uncertain. The V and J ends lost 8 bases and 1 base respectively, with 12 bases between them. The CDR3 is 14 amino acids.

On this clonotype: This may be a read error: a much more frequent sequence differs by one nucleotide. V usage is TRBV29-1 and J usage is TRBJ2-7; 8 bases fit TRBD1. The V gene's germline CDR1 is SQVTM and CDR2 ANQGSEA. This CDR3 has 12 residues. The CDR3 DNA reads as TGCGGCGTTGAAGGGACAGGCATCGAGCAGTACTTC. Amino acids: CGVEGTGIEQYF.

The table lists this clonotype with a few counts. The V and J genes are TRBV27 and TRBJ2-7; D unclear. Trimming stripped 2 bases from V and 2 bases from J, with 13 bases between. CDR3 length: 15 amino acids. The germline CDR1 and CDR2 sequences are MNHEY and SMNVEV (reference sequence). The CDR3 spells CASSLNPASAYEQYF. The CDR3 bases are TGTGCCAGCAGTTTAAACCCGGCGTCAGCCTACGAGCAGTACTTC.

This clonotype has a count of ten or more. The chain couples TRBV5-6 to TRBJ1-5; D is undetermined. This CDR3 contains 13 residues. V lost 4 bases and J lost 6, with 11 bases in between. Germline V gives CDR1 SGHDT, CDR2 YYEEEE. The CDR3 DNA is TGTGCCAGCAGCCCCTCCCCCGGTCAGCCCCAGCATTTT. This encodes CASSPSPGQPQHF.

This clonotype was detected many times. The chain recombines TRBV12-3 or TRBV12-4 with TRBJ1-1; the D gene is possibly TRBD1 (5 bases). V dropped 7 bases and J dropped 5 bases, with 17 bases sitting between them. This CDR3 region has 14 residues. Here the CDR3 DNA reads TGTGCCAGCAATTCGGGAGGGACGGGTACTGAAGCTTTCTTT. This translates into CASNSGGTGTEAFF.

This clonotype was counted ten times or more. The gene calls are TRBV24-1 and TRBJ2-1; D ambiguous. The CDR3 has 12 residues. Trimming stripped 7 bases from V and 4 bases from J, with 7 bases between. Germline V gene data show CDR1 as KGHDR and CDR2 as SFDVKD. This chain's CDR3 is CATRTEYNEQFF. DNA of the CDR3: TGTGCCACCAGAACGGAATACAATGAGCAGTTCTTC.

This clonotype came up many times. V usage is TRBV3-1 and J usage is TRBJ2-7; D is unclear. Trimming removed 2 bases from V and 6 bases from J, with 11 bases in between. CDR1 is LGHDT and CDR2 is YNNKEL in the germline V gene (reference sequence). The CDR3 length is 13 residues. CDR3 loop: CASSQIRQAEQYF. The CDR3 DNA reads TGTGCCAGCAGCCAAATACGGCAGGCCGAGCAGTACTTC.

This clonotype was counted between two and nine times. V is TRBV4-1 and J is TRBJ2-7; possible D gene TRBD2, 6 bases. V was trimmed by 0 bases and J by 4 bases, leaving 13 bases between them. CDR1 is MGHRA, CDR2 YSYEKL, per germline. This CDR3 is built from 15 residues. The CDR3 DNA follows: TGCGCCAGCAGCCAAGATTCAGGCGGGGCGTACGAGCAGTACTTC. Protein product: CASSQDSGGAYEQYF.

This clonotype showed up many times. The chain recombines TRBV27 with TRBJ1-6, with D hard to call. The V end lost 0 bases, the J end lost 3 bases, and 9 bases lay between the germline ends. The CDR3 covers 16 residues. Germline V lookup: CDR1 MNHEY, CDR2 SMNVEV (reference sequence). The CDR3 loop reads CASSLSPGIYNSPLHF. The CDR3 nucleotides are TGTGCCAGCAGTTTATCGCCCGGGATCTATAATTCACCCCTCCACTTT.

Remarks on this clonotype: It may be a read error: a sequence one base away is much more abundant. J is TRBJ2-1 and V is TRBV4-1; the D gene could be TRBD1 or TRBD2 (5 bases each). CDR3 size: 17 residues. Germline CDR1 is MGHRA and CDR2 is YSYEKL. The CDR3 is CASSQAGRRWNSDEQSF. Here the CDR3 DNA reads TGCGCCAGCAGCCAAGCAGGGCGGCGCTGGAATAGCGATGAGCAGTCCTTC.

This clonotype was observed many times. The rearrangement joins TRBV12-3 or TRBV12-4 to TRBJ1-2; no firm D call. The CDR3 is made up of 13 amino acids. V lost 6 bases and J 3 bases, leaving 11 bases between the germline ends. CDR3 nucleotides: TGTGCCAGCAGCGTTGGTTCTGACTATGGCTACACCTTC. Its protein product is CASSVGSDYGYTF.

This clonotype has just one count. The chain carries TRBV10-3 and TRBJ2-3; D may be TRBD1 (5 bases). Deletions cut 5 bases from V and 2 bases from J, with 11 bases between. Germline lookup yields CDR1 ENHRY and CDR2 SYGVKD. The CDR3 consists of 14 residues. CDR3 sequence (DNA): TGTGCCATCAGTCCGCGTGGGGCCACAGATACGCAGTATTTT. Translation gives CAISPRGATDTQYF.

This clonotype was seen repeatedly, ten times or more. The rearrangement links TRBV20-1 to TRBJ1-2, with D tentatively TRBD1 (5 bases). The length of the CDR3 is 11 residues. Looked up from germline, CDR1 is DFQATT and CDR2 is SNEGSKA (reference sequence). Deletions cut 7 bases from V and 5 bases from J, with 11 bases between. This chain's CDR3 is CSVRTPYGYTF. The CDR3 DNA reads TGCAGTGTACGGACACCATATGGCTACACCTTC.

The gene calls are TRBV20-1 and TRBJ2-5, with TRBD2 identical over 8 bases. V was pared by 0 bases and J by 6 bases, with 12 bases of the junction left unmatched. Germline CDR1 and CDR2: DFQATT and SNEGSKA (reference sequence). The CDR3 length is 16 residues. The CDR3 DNA reads TGCAGTGCTAGAGACATATTAACTAGCGGTTTGAAGACCCAGTACTTC. Amino acid sequence: CSARDILTSGLKTQYF.

This chain joins TRBV28 and TRBJ1-2; possible D gene TRBD1, 5 bases. The CDR3 contains 18 residues. Germline CDR1 MDHEN, CDR2 SYDVKM. With 2 bases removed from V and 0 bases from J, the gap between germline ends came to 19 bases. The CDR3 sequence is CASSLQWGRVHPNYGYTF. CDR3 sequence (DNA): TGTGCCAGCAGTTTACAATGGGGCAGGGTCCACCCTAACTATGGCTACACCTTC.

The sample holds many counts of this clonotype. The chain is built from TRBV4-3 and TRBJ2-7; the D gene is possibly TRBD1 (6 bases). Germline-derived CDR1 and CDR2 are LGHNA and YSLEER. V was pared by 4 bases and J by 3 bases, with 13 bases between. This CDR3 contains 14 residues. The CDR3 region is CASSPIQGNYEQYF. For the CDR3, the DNA is TGCGCCAGCAGCCCTATTCAGGGGAACTACGAGCAGTACTTC.

This clonotype has ten or more counts. This chain links TRBV5-1 with TRBJ2-5; D may be TRBD2 (6 bases). This CDR3 comprises 16 residues. V was clipped by 0 bases and J by 5 bases, with 17 bases between them. Per the germline V gene, CDR1 is SGHRS and CDR2 is YFSETQ. Written as DNA, the CDR3 is TGCGCCAGCAGCTTGGGCTCGGCGACCAGCGGGGAGACCCAGTACTTC. Protein: CASSLGSATSGETQYF.

This clonotype was seen at least ten times. This chain joins TRBV12-5 and TRBJ1-2, with D possibly being TRBD1 (6 bases). This CDR3 has 19 amino acids. CDR1 and CDR2 (germline): LGHNT, FRNRAP. V gave up 1 base and J gave up 0 bases, with 21 bases separating them. The CDR3 spells CASGLEREIGQRANYGYTF. The CDR3 bases are TGTGCTAGTGGTTTGGAACGAGAAATCGGACAGAGAGCTAACTATGGCTACACCTTC.

On this clonotype itself: A much larger clone lies a single base off, so this may be a read error. The chain uses TRBV6-2 or TRBV6-3 and TRBJ1-5; D unresolved. V gave up 1 base and J gave up 1 base, with 11 bases separating them. Per the germline V gene, CDR1 is MNHEY and CDR2 is SVGEGT. The CDR3 consists of 16 residues. CDR3 loop: CASSYYSGASNQPQHF. CDR3 sequence (DNA): TGTGCCAGCAGTTACTATTCGGGAGCAAGCAATCAGCCCCAGCATTTT.